Below, 23 T cell receptor beta chains from the same sample are listed, as sequenced in a study of T cell responses to AZD1222 COVID-19 vaccine. TCRdb keeps only in-frame clones here, not all; method: immunoSEQ multiplex PCR. The sample lists 89,000 or so clones, more than 70% seen once, with about 6% in the top ten. Specimen: peripheral blood, collected 28 days after the second AZD1222 dose. The receptors were gathered from an adult who received the AZD1222 COVID-19 vaccine.

Of note for this clone: A single base separates this from a much larger clone, so it may be a read error. Other DNA sequences in the same sample also yield this CDR3. This rearrangement joins TRBV7-9 to TRBJ2-5; D is possibly TRBD1 or TRBD2 (6 bases each). Germline CDR1 reads SEHNR; CDR2 reads FQNEAQ (reference sequence). The V end lost 10 bases, the J end lost 4 bases, and 19 bases lay between the germline ends. CDR3 length: 14 amino acids. CDR3 protein: CAISGAGGPETQYF. Written as DNA, the CDR3 is TGTGCCATTTCGGGGGCGGGCGGCCCAGAGACCCAGTACTTC.

Only a few counts were recorded for this clone. The chain combines TRBV29-1 with TRBJ1-1; D not certain. The CDR3 loop spans 12 amino acids. Germline-derived CDR1 and CDR2 are SQVTM and ANQGSEA. V shed 6 bases and J shed 5 bases, with 13 bases lying between them. The CDR3 sequence is CSVFGVLTEAFF. The DNA for the CDR3 is TGCAGCGTGTTTGGGGTATTGACTGAAGCTTTCTTT.

The rearrangement links TRBV4-1 to TRBJ1-3; perhaps TRBD1 as D (5 bases). The germline V gene has CDR1 MGHRA and CDR2 YSYEKL. V was cut by 1 base and J by 0 bases, with 10 bases left in between. The length of the CDR3 is 16 residues. The CDR3, as DNA: TGCGCCAGCAGCCAAGGCACCAGGGTCTCTGGAAACACCATATATTTT. Translated: CASSQGTRVSGNTIYF.

The chain recombines TRBV11-3 with TRBJ2-1, with D perhaps TRBD2 (5 bases). Germline CDR1 SGHNT, CDR2 YENEEA. CDR3 length equals 15 residues. The germline V and J ends were trimmed by 5 bases and 8 bases, with 19 bases remaining between them. Here the CDR3 reads CASSPRSGSGYEQFF. In nucleotides, the CDR3 is TGTGCCAGCAGCCCCCGGAGTGGGAGTGGGTATGAGCAGTTCTTC.

The chain is built from TRBV5-1 and TRBJ2-7; 7 nucleotides agree with TRBD1. Germline V gives CDR1 SGHRS, CDR2 YFSETQ. The CDR3 extends over 14 amino acids. Unmatched junction bases numbered 14, after V lost 7 bases and J lost 7 bases. CDR3 in DNA: TGCGCCAGCCCCCCCAGGGACAGAGACCGTGAGCAGTACTTC. It is translated as CASPPRDRDREQYF.

The chain links TRBV6-5 to TRBJ2-1, with a tentative D call TRBD2 (5 bases). V shed 4 bases and J shed 6 bases, with 7 bases lying between them. The CDR3 totals 12 residues. The V gene's germline CDR1 is MNHEY and CDR2 SVGAGI. The CDR3 region is CASSSTSNEQFF. The CDR3 DNA reads as TGTGCCAGCAGTTCAACTAGCAATGAGCAGTTCTTC.

The chain links TRBV2 to TRBJ1-2; D is ambiguous. Trimming shortened V by 0 bases and J by 8 bases, and 16 bases separated the two germline ends. In germline, CDR1 is SNHLY, CDR2 FYNNEI. This CDR3 spans 15 amino acids. CDR3 amino acids: CASSEARATRGGYTF. The CDR3 DNA sequence: TGTGCCAGCAGTGAAGCGCGGGCGACACGAGGAGGCTACACCTTC.

The gene calls are TRBV9 and TRBJ1-3; tentatively, D is TRBD1 (6 bases). The CDR3 is 15 residues long. Germline values: CDR1 SGDLS, CDR2 YYNGEE. V was clipped by 3 bases and J by 0 bases, with 10 bases between them. The CDR3 is CASSEGQSSGNTIYF. The CDR3 region has the DNA TGTGCCAGCAGCGAAGGACAGAGCTCTGGAAACACCATATATTTT.

V usage is TRBV4-3 and J usage is TRBJ2-1, with 8 bases identical to TRBD2. This CDR3 has 16 residues. CDR1 and CDR2 (germline): LGHNA, YSLEER. With V trimmed by 3 bases and J by 0 bases, 4 bases remained unmatched. The CDR3 loop is CASSHAGTSSYNEQFF. Here the CDR3 DNA reads TGCGCCAGCAGCCACGCCGGGACTAGCTCCTACAATGAGCAGTTCTTC.

The rearrangement joins TRBV28 to TRBJ1-1; the match to TRBD1 covers 9 bases. Looked up from germline, CDR1 is MDHEN and CDR2 is SYDVKM. The V and J ends lost 6 bases and 4 bases, in that order; junction bases with no gene match: 6. This CDR3 has 14 residues. CDR3 DNA: TGTGCCAGCAGATCCGGACAGGGGACCACTGAAGCTTTCTTT. It specifies CASRSGQGTTEAFF.

This clone was seen a few times. The V gene is TRBV15, the J gene TRBJ2-1; possibly TRBD1 for D (6 bases). Per germline, CDR1 LNHNV and CDR2 YYDKDF (reference sequence). This CDR3 comprises 15 residues. The germline V and J ends were trimmed by 2 bases and 9 bases, with 17 bases remaining between them. The CDR3 coding sequence is TGTGCCACCAGCAGACCCCCAATCCAGGGGATTGAGCAGTTCTTC. The encoded protein is CATSRPPIQGIEQFF.

This clone was picked up one time. The chain carries TRBV15 and TRBJ1-1; possibly TRBD1 for D (5 bases). Germline V gene lookup returns CDR1 LNHNV and CDR2 YYDKDF (reference sequence). V shed 1 base and J shed 7 bases, with 7 bases lying between them. The CDR3 totals 12 residues. The CDR3 nucleotides read TGTGCCACCAGCAGAGCCGACAGTGAAGCTTTCTTT. It yields the protein CATSRADSEAFF. Looking up the rest from reference TRBV15 and TRBJ1-1 gives the full variable domain: DAMVIQNPRYQVTQFGKPVTLSCSQTLNHNVMYWYQQKSSQAPKLLFHYYDKDFNNEADTPDNFQSRRPNTSFCFLDIRSPGLGDTAMYLCATSRADSEAFFGQGTRLTVV.

This clone was recorded only once. The chain has TRBV4-3 and TRBJ2-1, with D unresolved. Per germline, CDR1 LGHNA and CDR2 YSLEER. V was shortened by 1 base and J by 7 bases, with 8 bases between the two germline ends. This CDR3 comprises 13 residues. The CDR3 here is CASSQGLPNEQFF. CDR3 nucleotides: TGCGCCAGCAGCCAAGGGCTACCTAATGAGCAGTTCTTC.

The genes are TRBV4-1 and TRBJ2-5; D is possibly TRBD2 (6 bases). With 1 base removed from V and 4 bases from J, the gap between germline ends came to 13 bases. CDR1 MGHRA and CDR2 YSYEKL come from the germline V gene. The CDR3 totals 15 residues. Here the CDR3 DNA reads TGCGCCAGCAGCCAAGCCGATGGGGGAGGAGAGACCCAGTACTTC. Translation: CASSQADGGGETQYF.

The J gene is TRBJ1-1, the V gene TRBV3-1 (or the pseudogene TRBV3-2); D ambiguous. V gave up 5 bases and J gave up 0 bases, with 4 bases separating them. The CDR3 is made up of 12 amino acids. CDR1 and CDR2 from the germline V gene are LGHDT and YNNKEL (reference sequence). The CDR3 coding sequence is TGTGCCAGCAGCGGATTGAACACTGAAGCTTTCTTT. Its protein product is CASSGLNTEAFF.

V is TRBV3-1 (or the pseudogene TRBV3-2) and J is TRBJ2-4; D remains ambiguous. The germline V gene has CDR1 LGHDT and CDR2 YNNKEL (reference sequence). The ends were cut back, 4 bases at V and 7 bases at J, with 8 bases in the middle. The CDR3 runs 12 residues. The CDR3 sequence is CASSLQPNIQYF. Written as DNA, the CDR3 is TGTGCCAGCAGCCTCCAACCGAACATTCAGTACTTC.

The chain joins TRBV7-9 to TRBJ2-2; D remains ambiguous. Germline values: CDR1 SEHNR, CDR2 FQNEAQ (reference sequence). CDR3 size: 19 residues. V dropped 5 bases and J dropped 3 bases, with 25 bases sitting between them. The CDR3 region has the DNA TGTGCCAGCAGCCCCTGGAGAATTTGGGCAGACAATGACACCGGGGAGCTGTTTTTT. Encoded protein: CASSPWRIWADNDTGELFF.

V usage is TRBV4-1 and J usage is TRBJ2-1; D is possibly TRBD2 (5 bases). The CDR3 extends over 16 amino acids. V lost 2 bases, J lost 3 bases, and 14 bases lay in between. Germline V gene data show CDR1 as MGHRA and CDR2 as YSYEKL. CDR3 sequence (DNA): TGCGCCAGCAGCCAACCGGACTTAACCCTCTACAATGAGCAGTTCTTC. As protein: CASSQPDLTLYNEQFF.

The chain links TRBV19 to TRBJ1-1, with D hard to call. Looked up from germline, CDR1 is LNHDA and CDR2 is SQIVND (reference sequence). The CDR3 is 14 residues long. V was cut by 7 bases and J by 1 base, with 13 bases left in between. In DNA form, the CDR3 reads TGTGCCAGTAAGTCCGGCGGCGAGAACACTGAAGCTTTCTTT. This translates into CASKSGGENTEAFF.

The chain uses TRBV11-2 and TRBJ1-2, with 7 bases that match TRBD1. This CDR3 spans 14 amino acids. Germline CDR1 and CDR2: SGHAT and FQNNGV. J lost 1 base, V lost 2 bases, and 1 base had no gene match. The CDR3 sequence: CASSLTGVNYGYTF. Written as DNA, the CDR3 is TGTGCCAGCAGCTTAACAGGGGTTAACTATGGCTACACCTTC.

The rearrangement uses TRBV6-5 and TRBJ2-4, with D possibly TRBD2 on 6 matching bases. CDR3 length equals 15 residues. Germline CDR1 MNHEY, CDR2 SVGAGI. Trimming cost V 6 bases and J 7 bases, with 19 bases left between them. DNA of the CDR3: TGTGCCAGCAGCCTATCGGGACTCCGGGGGAACATTCAGTACTTC. Its translation: CASSLSGLRGNIQYF.

This clone was detected once. This chain connects TRBV19 to TRBJ1-5; no reliable D call. The CDR3 is made up of 15 amino acids. Germline values: CDR1 LNHDA, CDR2 SQIVND (reference sequence). V dropped 10 bases and J dropped 4 bases, with 20 bases sitting between them. For the CDR3, the DNA is TGTGCCACATCCCCCCGCGGGGTAACAAATCAGCCCCAGCATTTT. Translated, it gives CATSPRGVTNQPQHF.

This clone was observed a single time. The chain has TRBV7-8 and TRBJ1-2, with D perhaps matching TRBD1 (5 bases). Germline CDR1 is SGHVS and CDR2 is FQNEAQ. Deletions cut 1 base from V and 4 bases from J, with 16 bases between. This CDR3 has 16 residues. The CDR3 loop is CASSLGGPTQSYGYTF. The CDR3 DNA follows: TGTGCCAGCAGCTTAGGGGGCCCCACACAATCCTATGGCTACACCTTC.